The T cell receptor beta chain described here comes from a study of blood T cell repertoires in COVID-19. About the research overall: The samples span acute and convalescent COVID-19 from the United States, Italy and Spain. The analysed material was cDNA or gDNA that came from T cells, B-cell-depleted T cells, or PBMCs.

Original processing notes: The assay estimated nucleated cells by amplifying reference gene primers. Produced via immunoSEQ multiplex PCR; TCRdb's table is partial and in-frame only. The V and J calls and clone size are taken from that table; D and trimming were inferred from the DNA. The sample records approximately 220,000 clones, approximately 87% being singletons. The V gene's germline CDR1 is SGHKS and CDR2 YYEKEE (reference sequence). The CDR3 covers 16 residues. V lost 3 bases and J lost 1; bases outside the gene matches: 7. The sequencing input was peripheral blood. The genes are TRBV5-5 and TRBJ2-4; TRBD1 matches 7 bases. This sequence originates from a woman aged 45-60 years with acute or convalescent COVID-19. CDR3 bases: TGTGCCAGCAGCTCCCAGACAGGGACGGCCAAAAACATTCAGTACTTC. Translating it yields CASSSQTGTAKNIQYF.